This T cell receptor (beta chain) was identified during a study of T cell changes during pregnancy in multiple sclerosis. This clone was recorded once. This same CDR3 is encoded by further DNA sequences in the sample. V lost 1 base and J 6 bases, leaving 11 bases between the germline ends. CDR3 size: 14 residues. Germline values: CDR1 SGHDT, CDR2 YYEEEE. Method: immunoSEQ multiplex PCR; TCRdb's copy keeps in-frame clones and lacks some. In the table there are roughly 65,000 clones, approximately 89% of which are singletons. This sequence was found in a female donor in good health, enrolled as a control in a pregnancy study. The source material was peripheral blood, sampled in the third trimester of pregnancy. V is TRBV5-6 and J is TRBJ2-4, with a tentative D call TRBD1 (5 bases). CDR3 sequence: CASSLMGRINIQYF. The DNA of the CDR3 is TGTGCCAGCAGCTTGATGGGGCGCATAAACATTCAGTACTTC.